This TCR beta chain was captured in a study of vaccination and CD4 T cells after COVID-19. The overall study: Overlapping spike peptides of SARS-CoV-2, HCoV-NL63, HCoV-OC43 and HCoV-229E were used, and cells were stimulated with them. Overall study findings and caveats: Median roughly 86% of reactive clones detected in convalescent patients emerged only post-vaccination.

Trimming shortened V by 0 bases and J by 0 bases, and 9 bases separated the two germline ends. The CDR3 consists of 16 residues. CDR1 and CDR2 from the germline V gene are SGHNT and YYREEE (reference sequence). The assay that was used to sequence DNA from cultured CD4+ T cells was the Oncomine TCR Beta short-read assay. TCRdb re-analysed the PCR reads in MiXCR, keeping a single row per CDR3 protein. The sample gives around 13,000 distinct CDR3 sequences, about 60% of which show up once; roughly 13% is in the top ten. This sample's treatment: roughly 11-day PBMC culture with coronavirus spike peptide pools or control peptides (ViraFEST assay). Cultures of PBMCs, some 2 million per well, were set up with roughly 10 IU/ml IL-2 and roughly 9 ug/ml peptide pools. About this clonotype: What it binds is unknown.

This TCR was sampled from a human donor who had recovered from COVID-19. The source material was CD4+ T cells from blood, cultured in vitro. This sequence joins TRBV5-4 and TRBJ2-2, with D uncertain. The CDR3 here is CASSLGAGSNTGELFF. DNA of the CDR3: TGTGCCAGCAGCTTGGGTGCTGGTTCGAACACCGGGGAGCTGTTTTTT.